Following are 28 T cell receptor beta chains from one sample sequenced in a study of T-cell reconstitution after alpha-beta-depleted transplantation in children. A library of TCRbeta sequences, prepared with unique molecular identifiers, was generated. TCRdb ran MiXCR on the PCR reads and lists one entry per CDR3 protein. The sample gives a few hundred thousand distinct CDR3 sequences, approximately 13% of which show up once; about 5% is in the top ten. The sequencing here drew on PBMCs from the stem cell graft donor, taken from the stem cell graft. The receptors were sampled from a human donor who donated a stem cell graft to a child with combined immunodeficiency.

This chain links TRBV12-3 or TRBV12-4 with TRBJ2-1; a weak D match, TRBD1 (5 bases). This CDR3 comprises 14 residues. With 4 bases removed from V and 5 bases from J, the gap between germline ends came to 12 bases. The CDR3 loop is CASSSHRRDNEQFF. Written as DNA, the CDR3 is TGTGCCAGCAGTTCCCACAGGAGAGACAATGAGCAGTTCTTC.

This clonotype was counted only a few times. The V call is TRBV7-2, the J call TRBJ1-5, with D possibly TRBD1 on 5 matching bases. The CDR3 runs 15 residues. The ends were cut back, 1 base at V and 7 bases at J, with 14 bases in the middle. Germline V CDR1 and CDR2: SGHTA, FQGNSA. Written as DNA, the CDR3 is TGTGCCAGCAGCTTAGTGGCAGGGAACGAGCAGCCCCAGCATTTT. Its protein is CASSLVAGNEQPQHF.

This clonotype was observed a few times. The V gene is TRBV20-1, the J gene TRBJ2-7, with 7 bases matching TRBD1. Germline CDR1 is DFQATT and CDR2 is SNEGSKA (reference sequence). The CDR3 contains 16 residues. The J segment lost 0 bases and the V segment lost 3 bases, leaving 11 bases of the junction unmatched. The CDR3 loop is CSASPGGIYSSYEQYF. CDR3 bases: TGCAGTGCTAGCCCAGGGGGTATATATAGCTCCTACGAGCAGTACTTC.

V is TRBV6-5 and J is TRBJ2-7; the match to TRBD1 covers 8 bases. Germline V gene sequence: CDR1 MNHEY, CDR2 SVGAGI. This CDR3 has 13 residues. The trim removed 4 bases at V and 5 bases at J, leaving 4 bases unmatched. Here the CDR3 reads CASSSAGGNEQYF. The CDR3 bases are TGTGCCAGCAGTTCAGCAGGGGGCAACGAGCAGTACTTC.

This clonotype came up many times. V gene TRBV29-1 combines with J gene TRBJ1-4, with D possibly being TRBD1 (5 bases). Trimming left V 6 bases short and J 0 bases short, with 14 bases between. CDR1 and CDR2 from the germline V gene are SQVTM and ANQGSEA. The CDR3 consists of 15 residues. Written as DNA, the CDR3 is TGCAGCGTGCCCGGGACTCCCGCAACTAATGAAAAACTGTTTTTT. Encoded protein: CSVPGTPATNEKLFF.

This clonotype was recorded only once. This chain links TRBV6-2 or TRBV6-3 with TRBJ2-1; 13 bases fit TRBD2. The CDR3 spans 17 residues. CDR1 and CDR2 from the germline V gene are MNHEY and SVGEGT. V shed 6 bases, J shed 4 bases, and the junction held 9 bases outside the gene matches. The CDR3 DNA sequence: TGTGCCAGCAGCTCTAGGACTAGCGGGAGTTTTTACAATGAGCAGTTCTTC. Protein sequence: CASSSRTSGSFYNEQFF.

The chain recombines TRBV5-1 with TRBJ2-7; D might be TRBD2 (6 bases). This CDR3 spans 15 amino acids. In germline, CDR1 is SGHRS, CDR2 YFSETQ. V lost 5 bases to trimming and J lost 2 bases, with 17 bases between them. The CDR3 spells CASSPRAGSTYEQYF. The CDR3 bases are TGCGCCAGCAGTCCCCGCGCGGGGTCTACCTACGAGCAGTACTTC.

This clonotype was counted a few times. The V call is TRBV24-1, the J call TRBJ2-3; tentative D call: TRBD2 (6 bases). V lost 0 bases and J lost 3, with 9 bases in between. There are 15 residues in the CDR3. Germline lookup yields CDR1 KGHDR and CDR2 SFDVKD. The CDR3 spells CATSDLVEGTDTQYF. Written as DNA, the CDR3 is TGTGCCACCAGTGATTTGGTGGAGGGGACAGATACGCAGTATTTT.

This clonotype was seen only a few times. This chain joins TRBV7-2 and TRBJ2-3; a weak D match, TRBD2 (6 bases). The CDR3 spans 17 residues. CDR1 is SGHTA and CDR2 is FQGNSA in the germline V gene. The ends were cut back, 0 bases at V and 4 bases at J, with 17 bases in the middle. This CDR3 is CASSLADGGSVSDTQYF. The CDR3 DNA is TGTGCCAGCAGCTTAGCAGACGGGGGTTCTGTGTCAGATACGCAGTATTTT.

This clonotype has at least ten counts. The chain combines TRBV12-3 or TRBV12-4 with TRBJ1-4; 9 positions match TRBD1. The CDR3 spans 15 residues. J gave up 7 bases and V 6 bases, and 9 bases lay outside the gene matches. The CDR3 bases are TGTGCCAGCAGCCTAGGGACAGGGTTGAGTGAAAAACTGTTTTTT. Protein product: CASSLGTGLSEKLFF.

Many counts were recorded for this clonotype. This sequence joins TRBV21-1 and TRBJ1-5; TRBD1 is taken as the D call from the table, unchecked against the DNA. TRBV21-1 is a listed pseudogene. There are 17 residues in the CDR3. CDR3 region: CASSTRRGGRSNQPQHF. CDR3 in DNA: TGTGCCAGCAGCACCCGCAGGGGGGGACGAAGCAATCAGCCCCAGCATTTT.

This clonotype turned up a few times. CDR3 in amino acids: CASSVVGGTSGAHEQYF. CDR3 bases: TGTGCCAGCAGCGTAGTTGGAGGGACTAGCGGGGCCCACGAGCAGTACTTC. The rearrangement links TRBV9 to TRBJ2-7; 13 bases map to TRBD2. V was clipped by 0 bases and J by 5 bases; unmatched bases: 8. Germline V gene sequence: CDR1 SGDLS, CDR2 YYNGEE. The CDR3 covers 17 residues.

V usage is TRBV5-3 and J usage is TRBJ2-1; 9 nucleotides align to TRBD1. TRBV5-3 is annotated as an ORF whose role is uncertain. The length of the CDR3 is 15 residues. Trimming removed 9 bases from V and 5 bases from J; junction bases left unmatched: 12. In nucleotides, the CDR3 is TGTGCCATGAGCCCGGGACAGGGAGGTCACAATGAGCAGTTCTTC. Its translation: CAMSPGQGGHNEQFF.

This sequence joins TRBV6-2 or TRBV6-3 and TRBJ2-7, with 13 bases lining up with TRBD2. CDR1 and CDR2 from the germline V gene are MNHEY and SVGEGT. V shed 5 bases and J 5 bases; nucleotides not matched to a gene: 15. The CDR3 is 18 residues long. The CDR3 nucleotides are TGTGCCAGCAGTGCCGGACTAGCGGGAGAGCCCTCTGCCCACGAGCAGTACTTC. This encodes CASSAGLAGEPSAHEQYF.

This clonotype came up many times. This chain joins TRBV5-5 and TRBJ2-7; D is unresolved. This CDR3 region has 14 residues. Germline V gene sequence: CDR1 SGHKS, CDR2 YYEKEE (reference sequence). V dropped 0 bases and J dropped 3 bases, with 10 bases sitting between them. The CDR3 nucleotides read TGTGCCAGCAGCTTGGGCTGGTCCAGCTACGAGCAGTACTTC. It is translated as CASSLGWSSYEQYF.

This clonotype was detected ten times or more. The chain couples TRBV4-3 to TRBJ1-1; D call uncertain. The CDR3 contains 12 residues. The V end lost 1 base, the J end lost 11 bases, and 11 bases lay between the germline ends. From germline, CDR1 is LGHNA and CDR2 YSLEER. CDR3 loop: CASSQVGGTAFF. The CDR3 nucleotides read TGCGCCAGCAGCCAAGTCGGTGGAACTGCTTTCTTT.

The table lists this clonotype with a few counts. The chain joins TRBV7-9 to TRBJ2-5; the D is unclear. Trimming shortened V by 2 bases and J by 2 bases, and 12 bases separated the two germline ends. CDR3 size: 15 residues. Germline CDR1 is SEHNR and CDR2 is FQNEAQ (reference sequence). CDR3 coding DNA: TGTGCCAGCAGCTTATTATATCCGCAGCAAGAGACCCAGTACTTC. This encodes CASSLLYPQQETQYF.

This clonotype showed up many times. The chain recombines TRBV12-3 or TRBV12-4 with TRBJ2-2; D call uncertain. The CDR3 has 12 amino acids. The V gene lost 7 bases and the J gene lost 7 bases, with 10 bases spanning the gap. The CDR3 here is CASKAAFGELFF. The DNA of the CDR3 is TGTGCCAGCAAAGCAGCTTTCGGGGAGCTGTTTTTT.

This clonotype was observed a handful of times. V usage is TRBV19 and J usage is TRBJ2-1, with unresolved D. This CDR3 has 13 residues. The V end was cut by 5 bases, the J end by 8 bases, with 13 bases between. In germline, CDR1 is LNHDA, CDR2 SQIVND (reference sequence). The CDR3 is CASSSLFGYEQFF. DNA of the CDR3: TGTGCCAGTAGTTCCTTATTTGGCTATGAGCAGTTCTTC.

This clonotype was seen a few times. The genes are TRBV20-1 and TRBJ2-3; TRBD2 matches 11 bases. Germline trimming cut 6 bases from V and 6 bases from J; bases unmatched to any gene: 20. The germline gives CDR1 DFQATT, CDR2 SNEGSKA (reference sequence). The CDR3 spans 18 residues. Here the CDR3 reads CSATSPGTSGRGYDTQYF. CDR3 bases: TGCAGTGCGACTTCCCCCGGGACTAGCGGCCGGGGGTACGATACGCAGTATTTT.

This clonotype occurred a few times. The chain couples TRBV6-5 to TRBJ1-6; D gene ambiguous. V dropped 0 bases and J dropped 3 bases, with 12 bases sitting between them. CDR3 length equals 17 residues. Germline V gene sequence: CDR1 MNHEY, CDR2 SVGAGI. CDR3 sequence reads: CASSYSYRASYNSPLHF. The CDR3 DNA reads TGTGCCAGCAGTTACTCCTACCGGGCCAGCTATAATTCACCCCTCCACTTT.

This chain links TRBV7-9 with TRBJ2-7; D gene uncertain. CDR1 and CDR2 from the germline V gene are SEHNR and FQNEAQ (reference sequence). The CDR3 spans 13 residues. Trimming cost V 5 bases and J 6 bases, with 14 bases left between them. CDR3 region: CASSPRFGVEQYF. CDR3 nucleotide sequence: TGTGCCAGCAGCCCCCGCTTTGGGGTCGAGCAGTACTTC.

The chain uses TRBV12-3 or TRBV12-4 and TRBJ2-3; the D gene is possibly TRBD2 (5 bases). The CDR3 sequence is 14 residues long. V dropped 2 bases and J dropped 13 bases, with 19 bases sitting between them. CDR3 sequence: CASSLSSSPRGKYF. The CDR3, as DNA: TGTGCCAGCAGTTTATCTTCTAGCCCCCGTGGAAAGTATTTT.

This clonotype turned up a few times. The CDR3 region is CASSPGLTTDTQYF. CDR3 bases: TGTGCCAGCTCACCGGGACTTACCACAGATACGCAGTATTTT. The chain carries TRBV18 and TRBJ2-3; possible D gene TRBD2, 6 bases. The CDR3 length is 14 residues. V was clipped by 3 bases and J by 2 bases, with 9 bases between them. The V gene's germline CDR1 is KGHSH and CDR2 LQKENI.

This chain uses TRBV12-3 or TRBV12-4 with TRBJ1-5; possible D gene TRBD1, 5 bases. CDR3 length: 15 amino acids. Between the trimmed V and J ends, which lost 3 bases and 4 bases, there was a span of 13 bases. The CDR3 DNA sequence: TGTGCCAGCAGTTTTAGGGGCGGCGGGAATCAGCCCCAGCATTTT. This gives the protein CASSFRGGGNQPQHF.

This chain joins TRBV5-1 and TRBJ2-2; perhaps D is TRBD1 or TRBD2 (5 bases each). V lost 1 base, J lost 0 bases, and 10 bases lay in between. Germline V gene lookup returns CDR1 SGHRS and CDR2 YFSETQ. CDR3 size: 16 residues. This CDR3 reads CASSLSLGANTGELFF. CDR3 nucleotide sequence: TGCGCCAGCAGCTTGTCGCTGGGGGCGAACACCGGGGAGCTGTTTTTT. Filled out from reference TRBV5-1 and TRBJ2-2, the complete variable domain reads KAGVTQTPRYLIKTRGQQVTLSCSPISGHRSVSWYQQTPGQGLQFLFEYFSETQRNKGNFPGRFSGRQFSNSRSEMNVSTLELGDSALYLCASSLSLGANTGELFFGEGSRLTVL.

The rearrangement links TRBV29-1 to TRBJ1-1; 7 bases match TRBD1. Germline assignment: CDR1 SQVTM and CDR2 ANQGSEA. The CDR3 runs 14 residues. V dropped 6 bases and J dropped 9; count of bases not matched to a gene: 16. Here the CDR3 DNA reads TGCAGCGTCGTAGTCGAGGGGGCGGTAAGGAAAGCTTTCTTT. It is translated as CSVVVEGAVRKAFF.

This clonotype was counted many times. V and J are TRBV29-1 and TRBJ1-2, with D possibly being TRBD1 (5 bases). This CDR3 is 12 amino acids long. V shed 3 bases and J shed 4 bases, with 9 bases lying between them. Germline V gene data show CDR1 as SQVTM and CDR2 as ANQGSEA. CDR3 in DNA: TGCAGCGTTGAGGGGCCATCCTATGGCTACACCTTC. This gives the protein CSVEGPSYGYTF.